The 4 T cell receptor beta chains given below trace back to one sample, sequenced in a study of OX40 agonist ivuxolimab in advanced cancers. The library was built by means of the immunoSEQ multiplex PCR assay. Drawn from immuneACCESS, this table holds only the in-frame rearrangements with V and J called that TCRdb kept. Clones are partly lost; checked studies trace under half to an unresolved V gene and leave the rest unexplained. The table for this sample lists around 76,000 clones; 75% to 90% of them were counted only once. Around 2.8% of the sample rests with the top ten. This material consisted of CD4+ or CD8+ T cells sorted from blood, taken in a trial of the OX40 agonist ivuxolimab. All receptors derive from an adult with an advanced solid tumor such as melanoma, head and neck, liver or kidney cancer.

The rearrangement uses TRBV19 and TRBJ1-5; no clear D. Trimming shortened V by 4 bases and J by 3 bases, and 10 bases separated the two germline ends. Germline V lookup: CDR1 LNHDA, CDR2 SQIVND (reference sequence). This CDR3 region has 14 residues. This chain's CDR3 is CASSKVSYNQPQHF. The CDR3 nucleotides are TGTGCCAGTAGTAAAGTCAGCTACAATCAGCCCCAGCATTTT.

The chain carries TRBV7-8 and TRBJ2-7, with D maybe TRBD1 (6 bases). CDR1 is SGHVS and CDR2 is FQNEAQ in the germline V gene. The CDR3 spans 14 residues. The V and J ends lost 5 bases and 0 bases respectively, with 11 bases between them. CDR3 in DNA: TGTGCCAGCAGCCCTACGGACAGCTCCTACGAGCAGTACTTC. Its protein is CASSPTDSSYEQYF. Using reference TRBV7-8 and TRBJ2-7 for the parts outside the CDR3, the full variable domain is GAGVSQSPRYKVAKRGQDVALRCDPISGHVSLFWYQQALGQGPEFLTYFQNEAQLDKSGLPSDRFFAERPEGSVSTLKIQRTQQEDSAVYLCASSPTDSSYEQYFGPGTRLTVT.

The V gene is TRBV7-6, the J gene TRBJ2-5, with 7 nucleotides matching TRBD1. The CDR3 runs to 15 residues. Germline V lookup: CDR1 SGHVS, CDR2 FNYEAQ. With V trimmed by 4 bases and J by 5 bases, 10 bases remained unmatched. CDR3 nucleotide sequence: TGTGCCAGCAGCTCGCCCACAGGGGTTGGGGAGACCCAGTACTTC. Its translation is CASSSPTGVGETQYF.

V and J are TRBV9 and TRBJ1-4, with D tentatively TRBD1 (5 bases). Germline CDR1 and CDR2: SGDLS and YYNGEE. Trimming removed 4 bases at V and 13 bases at J, with 20 bases between. The CDR3 has 14 amino acids. CDR3 amino acids: CASSLSDVATALFF. The CDR3, as DNA: TGTGCCAGCAGCCTTTCCGACGTAGCGACAGCACTGTTTTTT.